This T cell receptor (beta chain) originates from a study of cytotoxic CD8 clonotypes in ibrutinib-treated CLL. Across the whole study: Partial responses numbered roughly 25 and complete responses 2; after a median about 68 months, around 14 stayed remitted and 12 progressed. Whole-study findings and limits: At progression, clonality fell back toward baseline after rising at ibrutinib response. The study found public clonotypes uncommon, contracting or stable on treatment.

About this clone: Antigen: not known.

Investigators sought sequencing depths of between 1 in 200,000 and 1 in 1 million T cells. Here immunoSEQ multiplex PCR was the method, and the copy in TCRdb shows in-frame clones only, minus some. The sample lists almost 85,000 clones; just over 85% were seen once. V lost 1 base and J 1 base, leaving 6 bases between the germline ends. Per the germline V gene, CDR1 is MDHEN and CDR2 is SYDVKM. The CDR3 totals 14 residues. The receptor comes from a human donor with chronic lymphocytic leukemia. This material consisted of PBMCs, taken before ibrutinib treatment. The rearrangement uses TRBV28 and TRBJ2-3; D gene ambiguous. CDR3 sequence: CASSLSLRTDTQYF. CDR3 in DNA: TGTGCCAGCAGTTTATCGTTGCGCACAGATACGCAGTATTTT. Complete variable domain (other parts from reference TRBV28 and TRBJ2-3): DVKVTQSSRYLVKRTGEKVFLECVQDMDHENMFWYRQDPGLGLRLIYFSYDVKMKEKGDIPEGYSVSREKKERFSLILESASTNQTSMYLCASSLSLRTDTQYFGPGTRLTVL.